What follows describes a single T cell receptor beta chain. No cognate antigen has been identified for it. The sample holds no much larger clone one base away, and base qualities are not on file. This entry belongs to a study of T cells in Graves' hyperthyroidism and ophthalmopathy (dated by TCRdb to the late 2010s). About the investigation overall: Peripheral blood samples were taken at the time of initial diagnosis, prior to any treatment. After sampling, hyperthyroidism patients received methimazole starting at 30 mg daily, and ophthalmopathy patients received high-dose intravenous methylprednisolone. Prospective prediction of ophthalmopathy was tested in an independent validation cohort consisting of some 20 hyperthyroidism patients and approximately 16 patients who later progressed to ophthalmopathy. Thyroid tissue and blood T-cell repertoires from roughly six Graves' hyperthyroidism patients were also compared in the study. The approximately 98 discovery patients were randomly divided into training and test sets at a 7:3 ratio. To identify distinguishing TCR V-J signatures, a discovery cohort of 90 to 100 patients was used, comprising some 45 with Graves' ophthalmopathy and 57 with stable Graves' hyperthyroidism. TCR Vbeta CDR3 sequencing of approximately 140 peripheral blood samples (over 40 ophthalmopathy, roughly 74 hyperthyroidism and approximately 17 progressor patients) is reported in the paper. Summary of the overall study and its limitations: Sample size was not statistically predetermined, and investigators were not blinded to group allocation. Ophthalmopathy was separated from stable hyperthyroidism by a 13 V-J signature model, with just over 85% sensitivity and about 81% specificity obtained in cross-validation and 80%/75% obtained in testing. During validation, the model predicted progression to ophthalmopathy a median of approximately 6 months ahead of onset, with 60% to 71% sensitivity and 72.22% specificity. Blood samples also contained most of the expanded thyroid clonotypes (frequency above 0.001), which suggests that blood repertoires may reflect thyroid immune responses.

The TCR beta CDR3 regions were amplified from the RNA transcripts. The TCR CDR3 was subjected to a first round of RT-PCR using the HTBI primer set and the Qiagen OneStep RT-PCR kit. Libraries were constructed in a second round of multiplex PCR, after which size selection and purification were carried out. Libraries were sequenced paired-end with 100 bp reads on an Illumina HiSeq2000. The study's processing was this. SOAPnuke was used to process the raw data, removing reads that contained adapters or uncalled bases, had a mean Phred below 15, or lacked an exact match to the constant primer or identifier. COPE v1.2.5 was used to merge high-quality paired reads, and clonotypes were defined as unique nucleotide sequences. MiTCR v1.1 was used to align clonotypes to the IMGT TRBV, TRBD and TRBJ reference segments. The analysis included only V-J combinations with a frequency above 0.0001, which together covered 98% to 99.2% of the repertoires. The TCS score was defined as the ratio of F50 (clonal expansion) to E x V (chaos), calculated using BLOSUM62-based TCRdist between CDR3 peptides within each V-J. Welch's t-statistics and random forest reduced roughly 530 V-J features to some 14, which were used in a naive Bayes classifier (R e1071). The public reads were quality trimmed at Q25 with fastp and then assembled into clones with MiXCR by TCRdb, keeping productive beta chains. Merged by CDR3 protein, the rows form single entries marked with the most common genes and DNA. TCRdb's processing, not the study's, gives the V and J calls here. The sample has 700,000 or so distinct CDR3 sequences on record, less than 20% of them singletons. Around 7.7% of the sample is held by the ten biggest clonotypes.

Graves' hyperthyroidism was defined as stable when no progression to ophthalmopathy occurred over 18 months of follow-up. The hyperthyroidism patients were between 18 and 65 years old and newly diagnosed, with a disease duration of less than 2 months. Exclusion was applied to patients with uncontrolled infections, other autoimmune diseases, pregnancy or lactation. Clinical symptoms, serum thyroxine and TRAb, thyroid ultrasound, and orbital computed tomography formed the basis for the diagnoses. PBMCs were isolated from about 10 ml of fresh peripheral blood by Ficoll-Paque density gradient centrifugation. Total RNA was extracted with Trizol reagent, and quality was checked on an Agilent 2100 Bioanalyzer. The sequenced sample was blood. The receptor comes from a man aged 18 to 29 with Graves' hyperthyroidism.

CDR3 region: CASSQAGPPNEKLFF. The DNA reads as follows: TGCGCCAGCAGCCAAGCAGGGCCACCTAATGAAAAACTGTTTTTT. The rearranged segments are TRBV4-3 and TRBJ1-4; a tentative D match to TRBD1 spans 5 bases. Per the germline V gene, LGHNA is the CDR1 and YSLEER is the CDR2. The CDR3 runs 15 amino acids, cysteine and phenylalanine included. The retained sequence is limited to the CDR3, 45 bases, with the frame set at the first base. V is clipped by 1 base and J by 3 bases, and the sequence between their germline boundaries is 9 bases long.